These 6 T cell receptor beta chains were sequenced from one sample in a study of cytomegalovirus exposure and HLA in healthy donors. Primers included in the PCR were 60 Vbeta and 13 Jbeta primers. Method: immunoSEQ multiplex PCR; TCRdb's copy keeps in-frame clones and lacks some. The sample lists approximately 220,000 clones; under 80% were seen once. The sequenced sample consisted of PBMCs. The receptors come from a girl aged 2-10 years in good health and CMV-seronegative.

This clone was seen once. This chain links TRBV7-9 with TRBJ2-5; 7 bases are a match to TRBD2. The CDR3 runs to 16 residues. J gave up 5 bases and V 1 base, and 10 bases lay outside the gene matches. Germline CDR1 and CDR2: SEHNR and FQNEAQ (reference sequence). The CDR3 protein is CASSLEPWGGEETQYF. The CDR3 nucleotides are TGTGCCAGCAGCTTAGAGCCCTGGGGAGGGGAGGAGACCCAGTACTTC.

This clone was seen only a few times. Mismatch with germline at one junction end may stem from a read error. CDR3 protein: CATSGDRTPYGYTF. The CDR3 bases are TGTGCCACCAGCGGAGATCGGACACCTTATGGCTACACCTTC. V usage is TRBV15 and J usage is TRBJ1-2, with TRBD1 as a possible D gene (5 bases). The CDR3 has 14 amino acids. The germline gives CDR1 LNHNV, CDR2 YYDKDF (reference sequence).

This chain links TRBV7-2 with TRBJ2-3; no firm D call. This CDR3 has 16 amino acids. Trimming shortened V by 2 bases and J by 4 bases, and 16 bases separated the two germline ends. Germline V lookup: CDR1 SGHTA, CDR2 FQGNSA. Here the CDR3 reads CASSLKGTQAPDTQYF. Here the CDR3 DNA reads TGTGCCAGCAGCTTAAAAGGTACCCAGGCTCCAGATACGCAGTATTTT.

As regards this clone: At the DNA level, this CDR3 is encoded by other sequences in the same sample as well. The chain recombines TRBV5-4 with TRBJ2-3; a possible D gene is TRBD1 (6 bases). V was clipped by 0 bases and J by 0 bases, with 11 bases between them. From germline, CDR1 is SGHNT and CDR2 YYREEE (reference sequence). The CDR3 spans 16 residues. The chain's CDR3 is CASSLVQGISTDTQYF. The DNA of the CDR3 is TGTGCCAGCAGCTTGGTACAGGGTATAAGCACAGATACGCAGTATTTT.

As concerns this clone: This same CDR3 is encoded by further DNA sequences in the sample. The chain recombines TRBV5-1 with TRBJ1-1, with TRBD1 as a possible D gene (6 bases). Deletions cut 1 base from V and 11 bases from J, with 18 bases between. The CDR3 extends over 14 amino acids. CDR1 is SGHRS and CDR2 is YFSETQ in the germline V gene. The CDR3 nucleotides read TGCGCCAGCAGCTTGACAGGGAAAGGCGAAGAGGCTTTCTTT. It yields the protein CASSLTGKGEEAFF.

The V and J genes are TRBV29-1 and TRBJ1-1; a weak D match, TRBD1 (5 bases). The CDR3 has 17 residues. Looked up from germline, CDR1 is SQVTM and CDR2 is ANQGSEA. Between the trimmed V and J ends, which lost 3 bases and 0 bases, there was a span of 20 bases. CDR3 bases: TGCAGCGTTGATGGCGGGGGGGGGAGTGGGATGAACACTGAAGCTTTCTTT. Translating it yields CSVDGGGGSGMNTEAFF.